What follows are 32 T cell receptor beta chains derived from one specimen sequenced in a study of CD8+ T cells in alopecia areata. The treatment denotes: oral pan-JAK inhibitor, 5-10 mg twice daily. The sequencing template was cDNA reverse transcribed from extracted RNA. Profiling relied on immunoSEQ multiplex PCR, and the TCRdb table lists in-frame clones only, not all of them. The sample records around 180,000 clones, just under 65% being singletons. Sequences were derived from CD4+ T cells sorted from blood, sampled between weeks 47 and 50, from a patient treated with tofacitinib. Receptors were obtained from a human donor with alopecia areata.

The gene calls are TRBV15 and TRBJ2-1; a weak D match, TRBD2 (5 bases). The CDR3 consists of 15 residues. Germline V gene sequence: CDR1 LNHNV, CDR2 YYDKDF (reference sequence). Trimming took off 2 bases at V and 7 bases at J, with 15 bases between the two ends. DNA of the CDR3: TGTGCCACCAGCAGACCCTCGGGGTGGGCGAATGAGCAGTTCTTC. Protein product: CATSRPSGWANEQFF.

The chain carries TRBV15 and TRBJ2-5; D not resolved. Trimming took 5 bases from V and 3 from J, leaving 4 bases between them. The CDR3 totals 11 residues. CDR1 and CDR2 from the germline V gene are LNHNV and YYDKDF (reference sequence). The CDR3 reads CATSQKETQYF. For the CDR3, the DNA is TGTGCCACCAGCCAGAAAGAGACCCAGTACTTC.

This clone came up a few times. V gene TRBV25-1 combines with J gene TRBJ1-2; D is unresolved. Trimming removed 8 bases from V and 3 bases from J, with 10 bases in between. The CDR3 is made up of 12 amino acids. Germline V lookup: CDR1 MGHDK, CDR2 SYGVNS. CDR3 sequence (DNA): TGTGCCAGCTCTCGGGGATACTATGGCTACACCTTC. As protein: CASSRGYYGYTF.

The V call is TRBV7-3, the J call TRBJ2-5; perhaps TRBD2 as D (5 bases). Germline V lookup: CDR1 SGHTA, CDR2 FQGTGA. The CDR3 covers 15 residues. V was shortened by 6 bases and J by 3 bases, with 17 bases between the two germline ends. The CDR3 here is CASRFTGNSEETQYF. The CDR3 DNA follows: TGTGCCAGCAGATTTACGGGGAACTCTGAAGAGACCCAGTACTTC. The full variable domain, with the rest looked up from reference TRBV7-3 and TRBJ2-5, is GAGVSQTPSNKVTEKGKYVELRCDPISGHTALYWYRQSLGQGPEFLIYFQGTGAADDSGLPNDRFFAVRPEGSVSTLKIQRTERGDSAVYLCASRFTGNSEETQYFGPGTRLLVL.

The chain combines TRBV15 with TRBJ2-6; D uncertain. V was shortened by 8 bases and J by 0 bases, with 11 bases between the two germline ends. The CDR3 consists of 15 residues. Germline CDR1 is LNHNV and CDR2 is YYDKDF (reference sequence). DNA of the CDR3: TGTGCCACCTTTAACATTCGCTCTGGGGCCAACGTCCTGACTTTC. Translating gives CATFNIRSGANVLTF.

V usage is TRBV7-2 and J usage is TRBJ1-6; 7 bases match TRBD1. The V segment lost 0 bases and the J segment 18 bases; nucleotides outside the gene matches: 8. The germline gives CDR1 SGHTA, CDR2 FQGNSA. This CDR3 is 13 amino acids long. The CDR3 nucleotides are TGTGCCAGCAGCTTAGCAGTCCAGGACAGGCCCCACTTT. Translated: CASSLAVQDRPHF.

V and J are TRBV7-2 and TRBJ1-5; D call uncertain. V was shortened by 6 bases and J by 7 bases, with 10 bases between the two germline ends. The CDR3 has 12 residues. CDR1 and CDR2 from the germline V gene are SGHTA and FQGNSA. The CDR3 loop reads CASRQSGQPQHF. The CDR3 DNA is TGTGCCAGCAGACAGTCCGGCCAGCCCCAGCATTTT.

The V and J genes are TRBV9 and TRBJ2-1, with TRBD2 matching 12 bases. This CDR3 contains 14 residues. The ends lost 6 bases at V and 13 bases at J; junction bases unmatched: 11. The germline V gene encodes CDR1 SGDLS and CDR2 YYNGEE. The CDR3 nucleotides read TGTGCCAGCAACCCGCCCGGGACTAGCGGGTTTCAGTTCTTC. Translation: CASNPPGTSGFQFF.

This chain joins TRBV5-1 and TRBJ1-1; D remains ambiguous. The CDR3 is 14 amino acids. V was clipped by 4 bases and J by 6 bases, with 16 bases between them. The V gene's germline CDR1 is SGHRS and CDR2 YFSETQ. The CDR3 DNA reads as TGCGCCAGCAGCCCGGGAGGAGTGGGCCCTGAAGCTTTCTTT. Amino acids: CASSPGGVGPEAFF. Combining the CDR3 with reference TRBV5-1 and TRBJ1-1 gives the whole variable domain KAGVTQTPRYLIKTRGQQVTLSCSPISGHRSVSWYQQTPGQGLQFLFEYFSETQRNKGNFPGRFSGRQFSNSRSEMNVSTLELGDSALYLCASSPGGVGPEAFFGQGTRLTVV.

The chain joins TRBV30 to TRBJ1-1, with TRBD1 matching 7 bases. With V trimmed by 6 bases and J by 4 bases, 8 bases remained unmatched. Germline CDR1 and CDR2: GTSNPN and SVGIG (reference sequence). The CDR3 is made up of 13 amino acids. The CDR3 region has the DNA TGTGCCTGCGCCAGACAGGGCGGCACTGAAGCTTTCTTT. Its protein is CACARQGGTEAFF.

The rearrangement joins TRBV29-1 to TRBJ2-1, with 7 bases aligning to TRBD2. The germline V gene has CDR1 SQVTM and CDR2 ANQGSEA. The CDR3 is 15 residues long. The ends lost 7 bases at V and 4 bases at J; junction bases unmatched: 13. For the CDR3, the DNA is TGCAGCGGGACCCAAGGGCTAGCGGATTACAATGAGCAGTTCTTC. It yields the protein CSGTQGLADYNEQFF.

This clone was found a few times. In DNA, the CDR3 is TGCGCCAGCAGCTTGGCGGGGCAGACGAACACCGGGGAGCTGTTTTTT. It is translated as CASSLAGQTNTGELFF. This sequence joins TRBV5-1 and TRBJ2-2; the D gene could be TRBD1 or TRBD2 (5 bases each). Trimming removed 0 bases from V and 0 bases from J, with 9 bases in between. The CDR3 length is 16 residues. CDR1 is SGHRS and CDR2 is YFSETQ in the germline V gene.

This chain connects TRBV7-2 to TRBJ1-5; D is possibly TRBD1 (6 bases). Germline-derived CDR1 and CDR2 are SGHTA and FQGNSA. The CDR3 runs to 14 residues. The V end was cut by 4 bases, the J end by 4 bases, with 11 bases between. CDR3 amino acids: CASSYGQINQPQHF. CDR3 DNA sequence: TGTGCCAGCAGCTACGGACAGATAAATCAGCCCCAGCATTTT.

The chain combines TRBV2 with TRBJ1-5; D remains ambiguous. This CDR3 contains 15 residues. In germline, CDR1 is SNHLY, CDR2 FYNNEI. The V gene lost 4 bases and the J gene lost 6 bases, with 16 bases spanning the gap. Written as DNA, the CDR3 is TGTGCCAGCAGTGCGGGCTTCCTCCGGGGTCAGCCCCAGCATTTT. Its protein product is CASSAGFLRGQPQHF.

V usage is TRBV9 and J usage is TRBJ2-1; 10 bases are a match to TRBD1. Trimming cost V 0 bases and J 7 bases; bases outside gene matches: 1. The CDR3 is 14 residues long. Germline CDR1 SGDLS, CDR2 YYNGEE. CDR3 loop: CASSVVGQGNEQFF. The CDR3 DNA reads TGTGCCAGCAGCGTAGTGGGACAGGGGAATGAGCAGTTCTTC. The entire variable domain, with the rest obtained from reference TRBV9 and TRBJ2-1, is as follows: DSGVTQTPKHLITATGQRVTLRCSPRSGDLSVYWYQQSLDQGLQFLIQYYNGEERAKGNILERFSAQQFPDLHSELNLSSLELGDSALYFCASSVVGQGNEQFFGPGTRLTVL.

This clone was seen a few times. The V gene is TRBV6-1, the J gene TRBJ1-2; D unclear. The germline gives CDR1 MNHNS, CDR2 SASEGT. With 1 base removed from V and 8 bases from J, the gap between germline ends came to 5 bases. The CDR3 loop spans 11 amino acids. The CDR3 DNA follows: TGTGCCAGCAGTGAAGTGGGGGGCTACACCTTC. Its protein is CASSEVGGYTF.

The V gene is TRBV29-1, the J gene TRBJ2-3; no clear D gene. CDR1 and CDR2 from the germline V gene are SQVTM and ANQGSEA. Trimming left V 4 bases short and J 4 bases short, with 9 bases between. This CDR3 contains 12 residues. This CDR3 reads CSVAWAADTQYF. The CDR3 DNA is TGCAGCGTTGCCTGGGCGGCAGATACGCAGTATTTT.

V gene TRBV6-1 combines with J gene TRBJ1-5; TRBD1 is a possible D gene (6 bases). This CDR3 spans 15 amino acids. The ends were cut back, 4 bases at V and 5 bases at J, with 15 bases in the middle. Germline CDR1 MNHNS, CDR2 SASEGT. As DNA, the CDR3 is TGTGCCAGCAGTGCTACGACAGGTGGATATCAGCCCCAGCATTTT. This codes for CASSATTGGYQPQHF.

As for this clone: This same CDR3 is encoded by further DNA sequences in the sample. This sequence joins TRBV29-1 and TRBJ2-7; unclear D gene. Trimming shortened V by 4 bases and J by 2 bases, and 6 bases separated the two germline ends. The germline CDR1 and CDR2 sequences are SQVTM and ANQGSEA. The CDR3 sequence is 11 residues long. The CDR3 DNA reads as TGCAGCGTTGGGCTAGCCTACGAGCAGTACTTC. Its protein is CSVGLAYEQYF.

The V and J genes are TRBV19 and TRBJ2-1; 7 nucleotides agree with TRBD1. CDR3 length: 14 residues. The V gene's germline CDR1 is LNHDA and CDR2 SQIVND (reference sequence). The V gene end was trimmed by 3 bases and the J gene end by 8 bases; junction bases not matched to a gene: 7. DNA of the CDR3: TGTGCCAGTAGTATCGGACAGGTTAGGGATGAGCAGTTCTTC. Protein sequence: CASSIGQVRDEQFF.

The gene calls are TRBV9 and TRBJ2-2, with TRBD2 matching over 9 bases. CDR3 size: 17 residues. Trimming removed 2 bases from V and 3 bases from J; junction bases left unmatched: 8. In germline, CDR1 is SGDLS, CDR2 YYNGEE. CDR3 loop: CASSVRRGGADTGELFF. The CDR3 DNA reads TGTGCCAGCAGCGTGAGACGCGGGGGGGCGGACACCGGGGAGCTGTTTTTT.

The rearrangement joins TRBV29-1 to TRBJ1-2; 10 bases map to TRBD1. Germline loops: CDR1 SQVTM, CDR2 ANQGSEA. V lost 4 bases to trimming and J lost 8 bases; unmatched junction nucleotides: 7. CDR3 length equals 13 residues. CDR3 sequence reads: CSVGPGQGRGYTF. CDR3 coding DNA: TGCAGCGTTGGGCCGGGACAGGGGAGGGGCTACACCTTC. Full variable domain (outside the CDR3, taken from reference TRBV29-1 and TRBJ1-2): SAVISQKPSRDICQRGTSLTIQCQVDSQVTMMFWYRQQPGQSLTLIATANQGSEATYESGFVIDKFPISRPNLTFSTLTVSNMSPEDSSIYLCSVGPGQGRGYTFGSGTRLTVV.

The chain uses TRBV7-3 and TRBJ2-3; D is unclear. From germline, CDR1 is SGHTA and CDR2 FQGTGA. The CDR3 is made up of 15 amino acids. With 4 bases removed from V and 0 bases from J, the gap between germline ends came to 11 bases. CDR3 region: CASSSSAASTDTQYF. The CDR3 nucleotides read TGTGCCAGCAGCTCTAGTGCAGCTAGCACAGATACGCAGTATTTT.

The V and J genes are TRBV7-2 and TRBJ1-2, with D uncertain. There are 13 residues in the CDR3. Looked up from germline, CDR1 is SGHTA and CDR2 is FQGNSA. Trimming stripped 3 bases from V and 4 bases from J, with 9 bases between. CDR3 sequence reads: CASSLERIYGYTF. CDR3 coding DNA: TGTGCCAGCAGCTTGGAGCGGATCTATGGCTACACCTTC.

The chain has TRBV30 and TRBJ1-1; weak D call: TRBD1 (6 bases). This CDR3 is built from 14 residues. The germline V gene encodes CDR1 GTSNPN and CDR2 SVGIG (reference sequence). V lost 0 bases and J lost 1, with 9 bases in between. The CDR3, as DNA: TGTGCCTGGAGTGTAGGACAGCCGAACACTGAAGCTTTCTTT. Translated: CAWSVGQPNTEAFF.

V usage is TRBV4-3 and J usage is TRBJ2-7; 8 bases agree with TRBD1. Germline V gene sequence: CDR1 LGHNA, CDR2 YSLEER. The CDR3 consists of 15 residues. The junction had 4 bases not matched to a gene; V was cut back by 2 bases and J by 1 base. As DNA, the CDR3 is TGCGCCAGCAGCCAATCGACAGGGGCATCCTACGAGCAGTACTTC. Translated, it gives CASSQSTGASYEQYF.

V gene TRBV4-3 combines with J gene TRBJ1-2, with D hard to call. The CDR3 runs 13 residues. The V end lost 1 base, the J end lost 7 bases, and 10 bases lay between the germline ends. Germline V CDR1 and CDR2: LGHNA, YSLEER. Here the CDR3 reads CASSQVGSRGYTF. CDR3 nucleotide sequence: TGCGCCAGCAGCCAAGTTGGTTCTCGTGGCTACACCTTC.

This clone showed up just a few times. CDR3 residues: CATSVEISGGPETQYF. The CDR3, as DNA: TGTGCCACCAGCGTAGAGATATCGGGGGGGCCAGAGACCCAGTACTTC. V usage is TRBV15 and J usage is TRBJ2-5, with TRBD2 matching 8 bases. The CDR3 extends over 16 amino acids. Germline V CDR1 and CDR2: LNHNV, YYDKDF (reference sequence). V shed 5 bases, J shed 4 bases, and the junction held 12 bases outside the gene matches.

CDR3 sequence reads: CAWSVLGNSYEQYF. The CDR3 region has the DNA TGTGCCTGGAGTGTACTAGGGAACTCCTACGAGCAGTACTTC. V and J are TRBV30 and TRBJ2-7, with a possible D match to TRBD2 (5 bases). CDR3 length: 14 amino acids. CDR1 and CDR2 (germline): GTSNPN, SVGIG (reference sequence). V lost 0 bases, J lost 0 bases, and 9 bases lay in between.

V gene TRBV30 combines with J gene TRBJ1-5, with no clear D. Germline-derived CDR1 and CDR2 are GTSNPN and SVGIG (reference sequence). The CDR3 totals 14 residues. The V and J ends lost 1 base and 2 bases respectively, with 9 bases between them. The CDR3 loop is CAWSEVGGNQPQHF. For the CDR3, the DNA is TGTGCCTGGAGTGAGGTGGGTGGCAATCAGCCCCAGCATTTT.

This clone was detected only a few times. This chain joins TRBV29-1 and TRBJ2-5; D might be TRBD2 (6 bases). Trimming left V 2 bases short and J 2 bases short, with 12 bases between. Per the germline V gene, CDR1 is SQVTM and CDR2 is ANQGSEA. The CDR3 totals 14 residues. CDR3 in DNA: TGCAGCGTTGAACGTGGTGGAGGGCAAGAGACCCAGTACTTC. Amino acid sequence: CSVERGGGQETQYF.

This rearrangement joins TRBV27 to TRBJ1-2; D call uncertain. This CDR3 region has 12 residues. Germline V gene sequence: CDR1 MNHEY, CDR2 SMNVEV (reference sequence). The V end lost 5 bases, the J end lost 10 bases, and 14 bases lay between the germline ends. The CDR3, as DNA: TGTGCCAGCAGTGTCTTCGGGCGGGCCTACACCTTC. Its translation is CASSVFGRAYTF.